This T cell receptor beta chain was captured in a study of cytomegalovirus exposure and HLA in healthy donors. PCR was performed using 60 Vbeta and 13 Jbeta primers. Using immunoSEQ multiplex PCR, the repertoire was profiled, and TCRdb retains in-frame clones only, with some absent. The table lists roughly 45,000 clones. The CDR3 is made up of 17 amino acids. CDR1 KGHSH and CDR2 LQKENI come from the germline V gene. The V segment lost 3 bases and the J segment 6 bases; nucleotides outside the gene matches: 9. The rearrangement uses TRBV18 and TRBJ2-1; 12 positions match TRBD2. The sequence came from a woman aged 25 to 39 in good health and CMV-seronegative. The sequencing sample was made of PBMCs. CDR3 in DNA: TGTGCCAGCTCACCTTCTTCGGGACTAGCGGGTAGCAATGAGCAGTTCTTC. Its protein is CASSPSSGLAGSNEQFF.